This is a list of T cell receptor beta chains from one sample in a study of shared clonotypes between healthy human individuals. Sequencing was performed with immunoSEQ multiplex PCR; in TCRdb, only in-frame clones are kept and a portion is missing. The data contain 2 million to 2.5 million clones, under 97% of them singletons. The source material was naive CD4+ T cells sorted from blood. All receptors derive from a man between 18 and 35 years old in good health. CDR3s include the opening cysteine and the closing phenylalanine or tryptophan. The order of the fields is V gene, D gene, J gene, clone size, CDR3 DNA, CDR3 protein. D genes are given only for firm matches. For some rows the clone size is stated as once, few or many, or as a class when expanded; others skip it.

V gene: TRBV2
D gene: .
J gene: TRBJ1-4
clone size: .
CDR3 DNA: TGTGCCAGCAGTCGACAGCGAGAAAAACTGTTTTTT
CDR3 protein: CASSRQREKLFF

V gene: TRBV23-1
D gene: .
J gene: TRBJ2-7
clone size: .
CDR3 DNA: TGCGCCAGCGAAGGGGAACCCCACATCTACGAGCAGTACTTC
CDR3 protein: CASEGEPHIYEQYF

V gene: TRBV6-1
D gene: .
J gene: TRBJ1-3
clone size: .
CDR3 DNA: TGTGCCAGTACGATGTGGGGGCAATCTGGAAACACCATATATTTT
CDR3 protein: CASTMWGQSGNTIYF

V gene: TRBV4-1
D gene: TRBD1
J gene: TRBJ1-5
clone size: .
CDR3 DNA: TGCGCCAGCAGCCAAGATATACAGGGGGCGGGACGGGGTCAGCCCCAGCATTTT
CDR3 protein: CASSQDIQGAGRGQPQHF

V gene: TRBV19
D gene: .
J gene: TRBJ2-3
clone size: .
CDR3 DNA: TGTGCCAGTAGAAGGGGGAGTATAGGAGGCACAGATACGCAGTATTTT
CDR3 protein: CASRRGSIGGTDTQYF

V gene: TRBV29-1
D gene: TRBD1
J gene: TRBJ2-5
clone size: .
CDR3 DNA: TGCAGCGGAATGAGCCCCGGACAGGCAGAGACCCAGTACTTC
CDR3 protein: CSGMSPGQAETQYF

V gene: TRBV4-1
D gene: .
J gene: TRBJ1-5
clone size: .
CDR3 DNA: TGCGCCAGCAGCCAAGGGCAGGTCAATCAGCCCCAGCATTTT
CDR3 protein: CASSQGQVNQPQHF

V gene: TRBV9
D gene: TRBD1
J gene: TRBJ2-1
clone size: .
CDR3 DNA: TGTGCCAGCAGCGTACAAGACAGGGGACCCTACAATGAGCAGTTCTTC
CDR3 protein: CASSVQDRGPYNEQFF

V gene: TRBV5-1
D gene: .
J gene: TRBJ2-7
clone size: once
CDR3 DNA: TGCGCCAGCAGCCTCCCCGGGTACGAGCAGTACTTC
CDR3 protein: CASSLPGYEQYF

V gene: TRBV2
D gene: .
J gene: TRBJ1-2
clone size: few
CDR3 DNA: TGTGCCAGCAGTGAATTTACAAACTATGGCTACACCTTC
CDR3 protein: CASSEFTNYGYTF

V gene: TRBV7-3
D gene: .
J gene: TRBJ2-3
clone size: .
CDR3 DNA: TGTGCCAGCAGCTTAGCCATGACAGATACGCAGTATTTT
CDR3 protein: CASSLAMTDTQYF

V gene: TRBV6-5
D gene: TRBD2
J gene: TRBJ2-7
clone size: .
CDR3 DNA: TGTGCCAGCAGTTACTCGTTATTAGCGGGGGACTACGAGCAGTACTTC
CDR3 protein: CASSYSLLAGDYEQYF

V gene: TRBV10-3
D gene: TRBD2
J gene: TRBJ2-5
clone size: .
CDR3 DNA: TGTGCCATCAGCTTGACTAGCGGGGGCCAAGAGACCCAGTACTTC
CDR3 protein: CAISLTSGGQETQYF

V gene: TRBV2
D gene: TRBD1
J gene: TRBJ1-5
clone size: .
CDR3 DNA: TGTGCCAGCAGCGAACAGGGGGCGCCAGGTCAGCCCCAGCATTTT
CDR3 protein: CASSEQGAPGQPQHF

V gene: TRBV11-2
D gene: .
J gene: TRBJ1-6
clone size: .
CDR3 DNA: TGTGCCAGCACCACAAGTAGCTCCTATAATTCACCCCTCCACTTT
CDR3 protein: CASTTSSSYNSPLHF

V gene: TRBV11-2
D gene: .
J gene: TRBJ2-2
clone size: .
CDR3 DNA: TGTGCCAGCAGCTTAGCGGGACTCAAGACCGGGGAGCTGTTTTTT
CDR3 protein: CASSLAGLKTGELFF

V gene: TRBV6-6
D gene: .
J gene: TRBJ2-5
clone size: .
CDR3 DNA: TGTGCCACAGGTAGCCAGGAGACCCAGTACTTC
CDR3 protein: CATGSQETQYF

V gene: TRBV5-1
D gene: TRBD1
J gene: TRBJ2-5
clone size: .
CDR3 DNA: TGCGCCAGCAGAGCTAGACAGGGCAGAACCAAAGAGACCCAGTACTTC
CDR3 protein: CASRARQGRTKETQYF

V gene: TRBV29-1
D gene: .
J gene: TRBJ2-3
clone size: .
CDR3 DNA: TGCAGCGTCGATCCCGAGTTAGTCCGAGATACGCAGTATTTT
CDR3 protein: CSVDPELVRDTQYF

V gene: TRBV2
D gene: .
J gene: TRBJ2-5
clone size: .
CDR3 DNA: TGTGCCAGCAATCGGGAAAGGGAGGAGACCCAGTACTTC
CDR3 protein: CASNREREETQYF

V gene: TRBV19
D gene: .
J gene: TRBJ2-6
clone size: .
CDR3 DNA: TGTGCCAGTAGTCCAAGGGGTACTGGGGCCAACGTCCTGACTTTC
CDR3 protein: CASSPRGTGANVLTF

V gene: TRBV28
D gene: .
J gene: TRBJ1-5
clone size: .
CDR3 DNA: TGTGCCAGCAGTCCAACCGGGACACATAATCAGCCCCAGCATTTT
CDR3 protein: CASSPTGTHNQPQHF

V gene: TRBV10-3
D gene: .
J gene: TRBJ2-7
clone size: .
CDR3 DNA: TGTGCCGTCGGCCCGTTTGACGAGCAGTACTTC
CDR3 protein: CAVGPFDEQYF

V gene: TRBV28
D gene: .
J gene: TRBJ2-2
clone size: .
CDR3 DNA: TGTGCCAGCAGTTTATCGCCAGGGTCGAACACCGGGGAGCTGTTTTTT
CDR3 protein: CASSLSPGSNTGELFF

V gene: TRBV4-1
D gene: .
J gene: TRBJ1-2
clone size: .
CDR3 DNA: TGCGCCAGCAGCCAAGACCACGATTCTAACTATGGCTACACCTTC
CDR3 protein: CASSQDHDSNYGYTF

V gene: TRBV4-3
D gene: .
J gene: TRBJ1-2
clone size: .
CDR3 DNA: TGCGCCAGCAGCCAAGAAGGTGGGCAGATCTATGGCTACACCTTC
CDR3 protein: CASSQEGGQIYGYTF

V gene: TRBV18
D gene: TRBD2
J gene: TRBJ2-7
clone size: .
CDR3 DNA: TGTGCCAGCACGGAGACTAGCGGCTCCGTCGAGCAGTACTTC
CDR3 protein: CASTETSGSVEQYF

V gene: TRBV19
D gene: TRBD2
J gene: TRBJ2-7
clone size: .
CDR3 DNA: TGTGCCAGTAGTCATCCTAGCGGTCCCTCCTACGAGCAGTACTTC
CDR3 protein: CASSHPSGPSYEQYF

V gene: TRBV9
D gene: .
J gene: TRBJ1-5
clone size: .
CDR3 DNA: TGTGCCAGCAGCCCCCCGGGTAATAGCAATCAGCCCCAGCATTTT
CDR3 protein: CASSPPGNSNQPQHF

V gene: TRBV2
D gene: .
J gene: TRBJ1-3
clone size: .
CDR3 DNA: TGTGCCAGCAGAGTTGAGGTCTCTGGAAACACCATATATTTT
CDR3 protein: CASRVEVSGNTIYF

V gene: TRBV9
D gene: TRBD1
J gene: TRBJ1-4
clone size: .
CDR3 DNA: TGTGCCAGCAGCGCGACGACAGGGCGGGCATCTAATGAAAAACTGTTTTTT
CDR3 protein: CASSATTGRASNEKLFF